This T cell receptor beta chain was sequenced during a study of T cell repertoires in cytomegalovirus infection. TCRdb passed the reads through MiXCR, listing each CDR3 protein once. This sample carries approximately 250,000 distinct CDR3 sequences, 12% of them seen once, and the ten largest clones take 1.5% to 2%. V trimming: 5 bases; J trimming: 13 bases; junction bases outside the gene matches: 2. Germline V gene lookup returns CDR1 KGHSH and CDR2 LQKENI. The CDR3 sequence is 11 residues long. This clonotype was seen only a few times. Its antigen is unknown. Notes on the study in general: CMV-specific HLA-C-restricted TCR beta clonotypes dominated the ex vivo response.

This clonotype was sampled from a human donor in good health (CMV status not recorded). Some clones in this sample may be carry-over from other donors' samples. The genes are TRBV18 and TRBJ1-6, with 7 nucleotides matching TRBD1. The sample taken for sequencing was PBMCs. The CDR3 reads CASSGGQPLHF. The CDR3 DNA follows: TGTGCCAGCTCAGGGGGACAGCCCCTCCACTTT.